The 10 T cell receptor beta chains below were found in one sample sequenced in a study of cytomegalovirus exposure and HLA in healthy donors. In the PCR, 60 Vbeta and 13 Jbeta primers were used. Produced via immunoSEQ multiplex PCR; TCRdb's table is partial and in-frame only. The data hold 110,000 to 150,000 clones, with under 80% observed a single time. Source material: PBMCs. Every receptor here comes from a woman in her 50s in good health and CMV-seropositive.

This sequence joins TRBV27 and TRBJ2-5; 8 positions agree with TRBD1. Unmatched junction bases numbered 7, after V lost 4 bases and J lost 0 bases. Germline CDR1 is MNHEY and CDR2 is SMNVEV (reference sequence). This CDR3 comprises 16 residues. The CDR3 loop is CASSSYRTGYQETQYF. In DNA, the CDR3 is TGTGCCAGCAGTTCCTACAGGACAGGGTACCAAGAGACCCAGTACTTC.

The J gene is TRBJ1-2, the V gene TRBV5-5; 9 bases are shared with TRBD1. The CDR3 is 15 amino acids. The J segment lost 2 bases and the V segment lost 4 bases, leaving 6 bases of the junction unmatched. The V gene's germline CDR1 is SGHKS and CDR2 YYEKEE (reference sequence). The CDR3 is CASSTGTGYNYGYTF. DNA for the CDR3: TGTGCCAGCAGCACCGGGACAGGGTACAACTATGGCTACACCTTC.

The DNA for the CDR3 is TGTGCCAGCACCAGGACAGACACTGAAGCTTTCTTT. The encoded protein is CASTRTDTEAFF. The rearrangement joins TRBV6-5 to TRBJ1-1; weak D call: TRBD1 (6 bases). Germline lookup yields CDR1 MNHEY and CDR2 SVGAGI. This CDR3 is 12 amino acids long. Trimming took 7 bases from V and 3 from J, leaving 9 bases between them.

In its sample, this clone was seen once. The chain uses TRBV12-2 and TRBJ1-3; TRBD1 is the table's D call and was not checked against the DNA. TRBV12-2 is labeled a pseudogene. This CDR3 comprises 18 residues. The CDR3 coding sequence is TGTGCAAGTCGCTTAGTCTTTTTGGGAAGGGGTTCAGGAAACACCATATATTTT. It specifies CASRLVFLGRGSGNTIYF.

V is TRBV7-2 and J is TRBJ2-4; 9 bases match TRBD2. V was clipped by 3 bases and J by 0 bases; unmatched bases: 6. CDR3 length equals 17 residues. Germline lookup yields CDR1 SGHTA and CDR2 FQGNSA. The CDR3 is CASSLLSGGQAKNIQYF. In DNA form, the CDR3 reads TGTGCCAGCAGCTTGCTTAGCGGGGGTCAAGCCAAAAACATTCAGTACTTC.

The chain joins TRBV7-8 to TRBJ1-5; TRBD1 is a possible D gene (5 bases). This CDR3 contains 13 residues. The germline CDR1 and CDR2 sequences are SGHVS and FQNEAQ. V lost 3 bases to trimming and J lost 10 bases, with 13 bases between them. The CDR3 loop reads CASSFYQGRPQHF. DNA for the CDR3: TGTGCCAGCAGCTTCTATCAGGGCCGTCCCCAGCATTTT.

This sequence joins TRBV15 and TRBJ1-2; D not resolved. In germline, CDR1 is LNHNV, CDR2 YYDKDF (reference sequence). The V end was cut by 0 bases, the J end by 0 bases, with 11 bases between. This CDR3 contains 16 residues. CDR3 coding DNA: TGTGCCACCAGCAGAGACGATGAGGTAGCTAACTATGGCTACACCTTC. As protein: CATSRDDEVANYGYTF. The variable domain in full, completed from reference TRBV15 and TRBJ1-2, reads DAMVIQNPRYQVTQFGKPVTLSCSQTLNHNVMYWYQQKSSQAPKLLFHYYDKDFNNEADTPDNFQSRRPNTSFCFLDIRSPGLGDTAMYLCATSRDDEVANYGYTFGSGTRLTVV.

The V gene is TRBV20-1, the J gene TRBJ1-5; D call uncertain. V lost 0 bases and J lost 10, with 7 bases in between. Germline V gives CDR1 DFQATT, CDR2 SNEGSKA (reference sequence). The CDR3 is 11 amino acids. The CDR3 protein is CSARDYGPQHF. The CDR3 coding sequence is TGCAGTGCTAGAGATTACGGTCCCCAGCATTTT.

This clone was seen a few times. The chain carries TRBV12-5 and TRBJ2-1; maybe TRBD2 (6 bases). This CDR3 is 14 amino acids long. CDR1 LGHNT and CDR2 FRNRAP come from the germline V gene. Trimming cost V 6 bases and J 4 bases, with 13 bases left between them. The chain's CDR3 is CASGPDSGYNEQFF. CDR3 bases: TGTGCTAGTGGACCCGACAGCGGGTACAATGAGCAGTTCTTC.

This chain connects TRBV4-3 to TRBJ2-2; 8 nucleotides agree with TRBD1. Per germline, CDR1 LGHNA and CDR2 YSLEER. This CDR3 contains 15 residues. V shed 2 bases and J 5 bases; nucleotides not matched to a gene: 4. The CDR3: CASSQNTGGTGELFF. The DNA of the CDR3 is TGCGCCAGCAGCCAAAATACAGGGGGGACCGGGGAGCTGTTTTTT.